This passage covers 5 T cell receptor beta chains from one sample sequenced in a study of glioma-infiltrating T cells. Amplification of TCR alpha and beta CDR3 regions from RNA used iRepertoire nested multiplex PCR. TCRdb re-called the multiplex PCR reads through MiXCR, storing one row per CDR3 protein. The sample includes approximately 400,000 distinct CDR3 sequences, more than 35% of them seen just once. Input material: glioma tissue, nonneoplastic brain tissue, or PBMCs (not recorded which). The origin of the receptors is a human donor with low-grade glioma or glioblastoma, undergoing nonglioma brain surgery, or in good health (not recorded which).

J is TRBJ1-5 and V is TRBV19; no firm D call. The V and J ends lost 4 bases and 0 bases respectively, with 7 bases between them. CDR1 and CDR2 (germline): LNHDA, SQIVND (reference sequence). CDR3 length: 14 amino acids. CDR3 DNA sequence: TGTGCCAGTAGTAAACTTTATAGCAATCAGCCCCAGCATTTT. This encodes CASSKLYSNQPQHF.

This chain uses TRBV20-1 with TRBJ2-3; 8 bases are shared with TRBD2. Germline loops: CDR1 DFQATT, CDR2 SNEGSKA (reference sequence). CDR3 size: 14 residues. CDR3 nucleotide sequence: TGCAGCGGTCTAGCGGGCAGCTTCTCAGATACGCAGTATTTT. This codes for CSGLAGSFSDTQYF.

This clonotype was found many times. CDR3 sequence reads: CASSFTAYRDRMSGYTF. DNA for the CDR3: TGTGCCAGCAGTTTTACCGCGTACCGGGACAGGATGAGTGGCTACACCTTC. This chain links TRBV28 with TRBJ1-2, with 8 positions matching TRBD1. Germline values: CDR1 MDHEN, CDR2 SYDVKM. V was clipped by 3 bases and J by 7 bases; unmatched bases: 16. The length of the CDR3 is 17 residues.

The V gene is TRBV11-2, the J gene TRBJ2-5; D not resolved. V shed 5 bases and J shed 4 bases, with 8 bases lying between them. This CDR3 comprises 12 residues. The V gene's germline CDR1 is SGHAT and CDR2 FQNNGV. CDR3 DNA sequence: TGTGCCAGCAGCCTCATCCCAGAGACCCAGTACTTC. Translation gives CASSLIPETQYF.

This clonotype has just a few counts. The gene calls are TRBV7-6 and TRBJ2-7; D is ambiguous. The CDR3 is made up of 14 amino acids. Trimming stripped 4 bases from V and 2 bases from J, with 12 bases between. Per the germline V gene, CDR1 is SGHVS and CDR2 is FNYEAQ. CDR3 loop: CASSSRVKPYEQYF. The CDR3 bases are TGTGCCAGCAGCTCGCGAGTCAAGCCCTACGAGCAGTACTTC.